The 6 T cell receptor beta chains below come from one sample, sequenced in a study of T cells in Graves' hyperthyroidism and ophthalmopathy. Amplified TCR beta CDR3 regions derived from RNA transcripts. Primed by the HTBI set, a first-round RT-PCR was run on the TCR CDR3. MiXCR was run by TCRdb on the multiplex PCR reads, yielding one entry per CDR3 protein. Among nearly 750,000 distinct CDR3 sequences listed, roughly a third were seen once. Sequenced sample: blood. Every receptor here comes from a middle-aged woman with Graves' hyperthyroidism.

This clonotype was seen a few times. The chain links TRBV15 to TRBJ1-2; the D gene is possibly TRBD1 (5 bases). CDR1 and CDR2 (germline): LNHNV, YYDKDF (reference sequence). Deletions cut 0 bases from V and 0 bases from J, with 11 bases between. The CDR3 is 16 residues long. In DNA, the CDR3 is TGTGCCACCAGCAGAGAGGGTTGGGGGTCTAACTATGGCTACACCTTC. It is translated as CATSREGWGSNYGYTF.

Remarks on this clonotype: The junction differs from germline at one of its ends, possibly a read error. This chain connects TRBV4-2 to TRBJ2-7; D remains ambiguous. Per the germline V gene, CDR1 is LGHNA and CDR2 is YNFKEQ. This CDR3 has 14 residues. The CDR3 here is CASSQDLGSYEQHF. CDR3 nucleotides: TGTGCCAGCAGCCAAGATTTAGGCTCCTACGAGCAGCACTTC.

In its sample, this clonotype was seen many times. The chain is built from TRBV20-1 and TRBJ1-1, with a weak D call TRBD1 (5 bases). Deletions cut 6 bases from V and 3 bases from J, with 14 bases between. This CDR3 contains 13 residues. In germline, CDR1 is DFQATT, CDR2 SNEGSKA (reference sequence). CDR3 sequence: CSALRGSDTEAFF. The CDR3 nucleotides read TGCAGTGCCCTAAGGGGTTCGGACACTGAAGCTTTCTTT.

This clonotype was seen a handful of times. The chain uses TRBV6-5 and TRBJ2-7, with D maybe TRBD1 (6 bases). The CDR3 consists of 16 residues. The germline gives CDR1 MNHEY, CDR2 SVGAGI. The germline V and J ends were trimmed by 0 bases and 9 bases, with 21 bases remaining between them. CDR3 sequence reads: CASSYSQAGAPSAQYF. CDR3 DNA: TGTGCCAGCAGTTACTCCCAGGCAGGGGCCCCGTCCGCGCAGTACTTC.

Only a few counts were recorded for this clonotype. The chain has TRBV7-2 and TRBJ1-1; D gene uncertain. CDR3 length: 14 amino acids. Trimming removed 8 bases at V and 0 bases at J, with 13 bases between. Germline CDR1 reads SGHTA; CDR2 reads FQGNSA. The CDR3 reads CASSPAALNTEAFF. CDR3 DNA: TGTGCCAGCTCACCAGCAGCTCTGAACACTGAAGCTTTCTTT.

The chain carries TRBV6-5 and TRBJ2-7; 9 positions match TRBD1. Losses at the gene ends were 4 bases for V and 1 base for J; bases not matched to a gene: 11. CDR3 length equals 17 residues. Germline-derived CDR1 and CDR2 are MNHEY and SVGAGI. DNA of the CDR3: TGTGCCAGCAGTTTCTCAATTACCGGGACAGGGTCCTACGAGCAGTACTTC. Protein sequence: CASSFSITGTGSYEQYF.